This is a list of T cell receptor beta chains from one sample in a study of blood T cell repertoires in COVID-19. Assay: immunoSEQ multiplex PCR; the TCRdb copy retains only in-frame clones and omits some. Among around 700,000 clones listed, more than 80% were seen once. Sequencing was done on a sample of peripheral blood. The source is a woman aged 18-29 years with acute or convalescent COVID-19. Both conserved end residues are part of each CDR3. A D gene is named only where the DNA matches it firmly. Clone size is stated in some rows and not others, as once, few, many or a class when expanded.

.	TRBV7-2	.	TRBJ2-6	TGTGCCAGCAGCCCGCACCAGGGGTTGGAGATCTCTGGGGCCAACGTCCTGACTTTC	CASSPHQGLEISGANVLTF
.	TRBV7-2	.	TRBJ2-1	TGTGCCAGCAGTCTCGAGGGGGTAGCCTATACCGCCAATGAGCAGTTCTTC	CASSLEGVAYTANEQFF
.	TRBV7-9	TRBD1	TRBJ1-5	TGTGCCAGCAGCTTAGGCCAGGGGGCAAGCAATCAGCCCCAGCATTTT	CASSLGQGASNQPQHF
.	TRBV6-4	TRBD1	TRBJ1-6	TGTGCCAGCGGACAGGGAGGCGCAAATTCACCCCTCCACTTT	CASGQGGANSPLHF
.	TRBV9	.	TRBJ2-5	TGTGCCAGCAGCGTAGATCCTAGCAAAGAGACCCAGTACTTC	CASSVDPSKETQYF
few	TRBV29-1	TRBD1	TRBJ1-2	TGCAGCGTCGCGACAGGGCCCTACGGCTACACCTTC	CSVATGPYGYTF
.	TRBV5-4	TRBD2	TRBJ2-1	TGTGCCAGCAGCTTGACTAGCGGGGGAGACTCCTACAATGAGCAGTTCTTC	CASSLTSGGDSYNEQFF
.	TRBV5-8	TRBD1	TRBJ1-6	TGTGCCAGCAGCTTGTTCCACAGGGGTGAGAGCTCCTATAATTCACCCCTCCACTTT	CASSLFHRGESSYNSPLHF
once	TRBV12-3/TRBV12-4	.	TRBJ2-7	TGTGCCAGCAGTCTAAACAGGGAGCAGTACTTC	CASSLNREQYF
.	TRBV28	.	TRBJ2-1	TGTGCCAGCAGCCCAGATACAGGGTCCCTTTACAATGAGCAGTTCTTC	CASSPDTGSLYNEQFF
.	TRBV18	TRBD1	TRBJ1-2	TGTGCCAGCTCGACGGGACAGTACTATGGCTACACCTTC	CASSTGQYYGYTF
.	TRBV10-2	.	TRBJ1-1	TGCGCCAGCAGTGAGTCAACGGGGGGGACTGAAGCTTTCTTT	CASSESTGGTEAFF
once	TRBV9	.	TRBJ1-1	TGTGCCAGCAGCGTAAACTCCAGAGGGAACACTGAAGCTTTCTTT	CASSVNSRGNTEAFF
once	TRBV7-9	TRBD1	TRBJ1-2	TGTGCCAGCAGCTCCCCGGGATCCGGGACAGGGGGCGATAACTATGGCTACACCTTC	CASSSPGSGTGGDNYGYTF
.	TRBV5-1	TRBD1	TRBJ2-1	TGCGCCAGCAGCTCGGGACAGGGGCAGAGGAATGAGCAGTTCTTC	CASSSGQGQRNEQFF
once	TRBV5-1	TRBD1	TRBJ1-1	TGCGCCAGCAGCTTGGCCAGGACAGGCGGGACTGAAGCTTTCTTT	CASSLARTGGTEAFF
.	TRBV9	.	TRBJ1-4	TGTGCCAGCAGCACCACAGGGTCTAATGAAAAACTGTTTTTT	CASSTTGSNEKLFF
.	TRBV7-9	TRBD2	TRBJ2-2	TGTGCCAGCAGCTTAGGAACGGGGGGGAACACCGGGGAGCTGTTTTTT	CASSLGTGGNTGELFF
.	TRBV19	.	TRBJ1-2	TGTGCCAGTAGTACGATAAACAGATTACTTAACTATGGCTACACCTTC	CASSTINRLLNYGYTF
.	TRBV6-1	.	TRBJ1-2	TGTGCCAGCAGTGAAGCGCCGCTCGGTGGCTATGGCTACACCTTC	CASSEAPLGGYGYTF
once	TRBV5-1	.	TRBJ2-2	TGCGCCAGCAGCCCCGACAAGGTTGGCACCGGGGAGCTGTTTTTT	CASSPDKVGTGELFF
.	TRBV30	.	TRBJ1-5	TGTGCCTGGAGTGTTGGGGGGAAGTCTCAGCCCCAGCATTTT	CAWSVGGKSQPQHF
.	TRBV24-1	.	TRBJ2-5	TGTGCCACCTCCTCGTCGGGAGAGACCCAGTACTTC	CATSSSGETQYF
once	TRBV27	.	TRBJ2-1	TGTGCCAGCAGTTTACCAATGGGTAGGGGGCGGGGGGACAATGAGCAGTTCTTC	CASSLPMGRGRGDNEQFF
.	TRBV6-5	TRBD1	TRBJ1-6	TGTGCCAGCGGGACAGGGAGGAATTCACCCCTCCACTTT	CASGTGRNSPLHF
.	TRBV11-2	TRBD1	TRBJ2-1	TGTGCCAGCAGCTTAGCTTACGGGTCCAGGGGGCCTTACGATGAGCAGTTCTTC	CASSLAYGSRGPYDEQFF
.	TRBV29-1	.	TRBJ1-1	TGCAGCGCCCGAGTGGCAGGGAGGGGGACTGAAGCTTTCTTT	CSARVAGRGTEAFF
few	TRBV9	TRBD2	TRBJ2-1	TGTGCCAGCAGCGTAGGACTAGCGGGCCTTTCCTACAATGAGCAGTTCTTC	CASSVGLAGLSYNEQFF
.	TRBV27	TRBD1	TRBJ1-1	TGTGCCAGCAGTTCGTCCCGGGACAGTCTCGGGGAAGCTTTCTTT	CASSSSRDSLGEAFF
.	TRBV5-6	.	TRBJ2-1	TGTGCCAGCAGCTTAGCTTCGGGTCCGTACAATGAGCAGTTCTTC	CASSLASGPYNEQFF
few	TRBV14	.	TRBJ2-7	TGTGCCAGCAGCCAAGGCCGGCAAGACTACTACGAGCAGTACTTC	CASSQGRQDYYEQYF
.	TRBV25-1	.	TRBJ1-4	TGTGCCAGCAGTGAATATCGGTGGGAGGAGGATGAAAAACTGTTTTTT	CASSEYRWEEDEKLFF
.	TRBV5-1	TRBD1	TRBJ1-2	TGCGCCAGCAGCTTGGACAGGGGCAACTATGGCTACACCTTC	CASSLDRGNYGYTF
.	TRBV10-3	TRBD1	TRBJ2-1	TGTGCCATCAGTGGTTCGACAGGGGGCCTAACCGCCTCCTACAATGAGCAGTTCTTC	CAISGSTGGLTASYNEQFF
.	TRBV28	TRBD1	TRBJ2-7	TGTGCCAGCAGTTTAACAGGACAGGGGCCCTACGAGCAGTACTTC	CASSLTGQGPYEQYF
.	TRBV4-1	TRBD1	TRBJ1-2	TGCGCCAGCAGCCACCATGGGACAGGAACCTTCCCTGGCTACACCTTC	CASSHHGTGTFPGYTF
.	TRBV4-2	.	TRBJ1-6	TGTGCCAGCAGCCAAGAAGGTCTGGGGGCTTTGGATTCACCCCTCCACTTT	CASSQEGLGALDSPLHF
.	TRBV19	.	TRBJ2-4	TGTGCCAGTAGGGGAAACAGGGTCGAAACTAAAAACATTCAGTACTTC	CASRGNRVETKNIQYF
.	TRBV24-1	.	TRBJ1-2	TGTGCCACCAGGGACAGCACGAACTATGGCTACACCTTC	CATRDSTNYGYTF
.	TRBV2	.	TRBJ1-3	TGTGCCAGCAGTGAACTGGGGCCGGTATATTTT	CASSELGPVYF
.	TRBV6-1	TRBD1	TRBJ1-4	TGTGCCAGCAGTGAATGGGACAGGGGTGAAAAACTGTTTTTT	CASSEWDRGEKLFF
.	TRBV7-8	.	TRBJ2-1	TGTGCCAGCAGCTCCACTAACAGGTTGGGTGAGCAGTTCTTC	CASSSTNRLGEQFF
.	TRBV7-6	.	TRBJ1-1	TGTGCCAGCAGCCCCGGGGGGGTTCCATCTGAAGCTTTCTTT	CASSPGGVPSEAFF
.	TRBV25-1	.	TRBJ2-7	TGTGCCAGCAGTTACAGCCTCAAATCCTACGAGCAGTACTTC	CASSYSLKSYEQYF
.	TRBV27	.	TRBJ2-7	TGTGCCAGCACCAGGGGCCCGACCTACGAGCAGTACTTC	CASTRGPTYEQYF
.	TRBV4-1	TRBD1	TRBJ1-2	TGCGCCACTTCAGGGGGCCCTAACTATGGCTACACCTTC	CATSGGPNYGYTF
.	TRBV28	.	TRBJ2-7	TGTGCCAGCACCTCCCACACCTCCTACGAGCAGTACTTC	CASTSHTSYEQYF
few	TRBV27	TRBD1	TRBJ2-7	TGTGCCAGCAGACTGGACAGGGTAGAAAGCGAGCAGTACTTC	CASRLDRVESEQYF
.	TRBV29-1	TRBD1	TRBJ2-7	TGCAGCGTTGAAGGCTACAGGGGAGACTACGAGCAGTACTTC	CSVEGYRGDYEQYF
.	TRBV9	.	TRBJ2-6	TGTGCCAGCAGCGTGGAGCTCTCTGGGGCCAACGTCCTGACTTTC	CASSVELSGANVLTF
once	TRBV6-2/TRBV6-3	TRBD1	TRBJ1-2	TGTGCCAGCAGCAGCCGGGACAGGGACTTCGATGGCTACACCTTC	CASSSRDRDFDGYTF
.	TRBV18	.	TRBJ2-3	TGTGCCAGCTCACGGGGGCTGACTGGTGTGAGCACAGATACGCAGTATTTT	CASSRGLTGVSTDTQYF
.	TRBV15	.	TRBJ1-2	TGTGCCACCAGCAGAGACCGGGGTGGCTACACCTTC	CATSRDRGGYTF